This T cell receptor beta chain is from a study of blood T cell repertoires in COVID-19. This CDR3 region has 17 residues. Germline V gene lookup returns CDR1 ENHRY and CDR2 SYGVKD. Losses at the gene ends were 0 bases for V and 0 bases for J; bases not matched to a gene: 7. Study processing details: It was from reference gene primer amplification that nucleated cell counts were estimated. Profiled with immunoSEQ multiplex PCR; TCRdb holds only in-frame clones, not every one. V and J calls and clone size are as listed in that table; D and trimming were resolved from the DNA. The sample records 180,000 or so clones, about 85% being singletons.

What was sequenced was peripheral blood. The sequence was obtained from a woman older than 75 with acute or convalescent COVID-19. The chain recombines TRBV10-3 with TRBJ1-2; 7 nucleotides align to TRBD1. CDR3 region: CAISESPGQRANYGYTF. The DNA of the CDR3 is TGTGCCATCAGTGAGTCACCGGGACAGAGAGCTAACTATGGCTACACCTTC.